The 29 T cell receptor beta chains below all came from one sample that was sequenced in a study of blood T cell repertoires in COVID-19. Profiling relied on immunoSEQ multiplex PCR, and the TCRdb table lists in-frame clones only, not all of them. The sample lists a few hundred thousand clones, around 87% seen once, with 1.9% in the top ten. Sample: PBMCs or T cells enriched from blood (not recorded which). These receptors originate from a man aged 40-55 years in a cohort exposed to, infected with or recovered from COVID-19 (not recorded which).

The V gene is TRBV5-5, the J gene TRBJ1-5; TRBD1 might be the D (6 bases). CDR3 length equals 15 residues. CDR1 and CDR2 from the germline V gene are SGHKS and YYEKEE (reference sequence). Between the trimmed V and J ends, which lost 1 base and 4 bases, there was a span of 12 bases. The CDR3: CASSLTGSYNQPQHF. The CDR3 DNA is TGTGCCAGCAGCTTGACAGGGTCATATAATCAGCCCCAGCATTTT.

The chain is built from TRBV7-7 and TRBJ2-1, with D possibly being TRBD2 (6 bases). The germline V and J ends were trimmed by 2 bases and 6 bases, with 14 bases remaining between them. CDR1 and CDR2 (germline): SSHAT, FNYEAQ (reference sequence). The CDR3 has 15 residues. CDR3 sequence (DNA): TGTGCCAGCAGCTTACGGGGCGGGGCCTTCAATGAGCAGTTCTTC. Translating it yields CASSLRGGAFNEQFF.

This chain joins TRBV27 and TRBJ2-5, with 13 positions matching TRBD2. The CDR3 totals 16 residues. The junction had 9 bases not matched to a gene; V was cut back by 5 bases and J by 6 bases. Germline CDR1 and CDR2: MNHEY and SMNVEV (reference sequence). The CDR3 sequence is CASSPRTSGSLKTQYF. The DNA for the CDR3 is TGTGCCAGCAGTCCCCGGACTAGCGGGAGTTTGAAGACCCAGTACTTC.

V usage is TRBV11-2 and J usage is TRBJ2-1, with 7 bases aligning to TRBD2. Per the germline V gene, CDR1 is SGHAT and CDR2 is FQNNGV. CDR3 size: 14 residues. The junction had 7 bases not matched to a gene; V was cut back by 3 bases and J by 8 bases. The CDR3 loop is CASSLGEGSYEQFF. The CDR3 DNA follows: TGTGCCAGCAGCTTGGGGGAGGGCAGCTATGAGCAGTTCTTC.

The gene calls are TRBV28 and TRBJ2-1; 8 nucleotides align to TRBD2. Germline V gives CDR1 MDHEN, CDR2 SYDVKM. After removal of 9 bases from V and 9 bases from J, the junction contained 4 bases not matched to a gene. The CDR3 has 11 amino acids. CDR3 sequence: CASSGIIEQFF. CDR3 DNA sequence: TGTGCCAGTAGCGGGATCATTGAGCAGTTCTTC.

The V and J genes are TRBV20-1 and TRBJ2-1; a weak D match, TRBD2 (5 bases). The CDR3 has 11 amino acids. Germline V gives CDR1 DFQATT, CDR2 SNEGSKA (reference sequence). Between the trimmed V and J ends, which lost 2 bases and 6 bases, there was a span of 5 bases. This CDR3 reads CSARTSNEQFF. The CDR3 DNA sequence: TGCAGTGCTAGAACTAGCAATGAGCAGTTCTTC.

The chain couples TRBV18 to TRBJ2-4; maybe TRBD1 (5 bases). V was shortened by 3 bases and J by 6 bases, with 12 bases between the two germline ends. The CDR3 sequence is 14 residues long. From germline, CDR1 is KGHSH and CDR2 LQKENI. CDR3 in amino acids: CASSPRGDGNIQYF. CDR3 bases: TGTGCCAGCTCACCTAGGGGCGACGGAAACATTCAGTACTTC.

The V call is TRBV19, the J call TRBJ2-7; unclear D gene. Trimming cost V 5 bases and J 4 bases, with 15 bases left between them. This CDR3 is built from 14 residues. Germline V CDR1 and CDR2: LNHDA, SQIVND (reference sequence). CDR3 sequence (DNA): TGTGCCAGTAGTGTTACAGCACTGAGTTACGAGCAGTACTTC. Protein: CASSVTALSYEQYF.

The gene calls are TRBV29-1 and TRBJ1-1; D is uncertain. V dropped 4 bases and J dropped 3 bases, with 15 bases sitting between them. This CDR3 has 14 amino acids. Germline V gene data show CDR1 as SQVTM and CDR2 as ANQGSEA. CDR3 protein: CSVVSRLRDTEAFF. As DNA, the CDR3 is TGCAGCGTTGTATCCCGTTTGAGGGACACTGAAGCTTTCTTT.

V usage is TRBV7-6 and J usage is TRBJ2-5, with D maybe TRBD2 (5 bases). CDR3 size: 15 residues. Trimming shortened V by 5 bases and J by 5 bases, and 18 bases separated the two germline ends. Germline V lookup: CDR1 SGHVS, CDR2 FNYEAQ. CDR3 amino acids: CASSPRASVGETQYF. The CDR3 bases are TGTGCCAGCAGCCCGCGGGCCTCGGTGGGGGAGACCCAGTACTTC.

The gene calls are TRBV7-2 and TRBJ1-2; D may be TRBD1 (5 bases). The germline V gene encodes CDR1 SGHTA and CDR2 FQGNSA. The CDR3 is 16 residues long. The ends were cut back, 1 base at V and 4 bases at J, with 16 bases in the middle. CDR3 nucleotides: TGTGCCAGCAGCTTAGATTCGGACACGACCTCCTATGGCTACACCTTC. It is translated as CASSLDSDTTSYGYTF. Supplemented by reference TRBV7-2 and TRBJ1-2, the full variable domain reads GAGVSQSPSNKVTEKGKDVELRCDPISGHTALYWYRQSLGQGLEFLIYFQGNSAPDKSGLPSDRFSAERTGGSVSTLTIQRTQQEDSAVYLCASSLDSDTTSYGYTFGSGTRLTVV.

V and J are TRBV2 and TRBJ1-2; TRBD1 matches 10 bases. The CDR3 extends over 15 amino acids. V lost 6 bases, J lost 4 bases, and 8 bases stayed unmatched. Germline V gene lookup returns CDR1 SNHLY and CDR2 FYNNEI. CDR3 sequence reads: CASRAGTGDGYGYTF. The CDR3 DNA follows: TGTGCCAGCAGGGCCGGGACAGGGGACGGCTATGGCTACACCTTC.

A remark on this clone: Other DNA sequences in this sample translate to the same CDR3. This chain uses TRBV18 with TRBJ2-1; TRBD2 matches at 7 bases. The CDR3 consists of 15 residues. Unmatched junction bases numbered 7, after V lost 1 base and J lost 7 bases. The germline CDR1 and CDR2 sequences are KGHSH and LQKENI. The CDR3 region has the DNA TGTGCCAGCTCACCACTCGCGGGAGTGGGAAATGAGCAGTTCTTC. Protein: CASSPLAGVGNEQFF.

The CDR3 coding sequence is TGTGCCAGCAGCCAAGGAAGGAGACTTAACACTGAAGCTTTCTTT. As protein: CASSQGRRLNTEAFF. The chain combines TRBV3-1 (or the pseudogene TRBV3-2) with TRBJ1-1; D gene ambiguous. Germline V gene sequence: CDR1 LGHDT, CDR2 YNNKEL (reference sequence). The V end lost 1 base, the J end lost 2 bases, and 11 bases lay between the germline ends. This CDR3 is 15 amino acids long.

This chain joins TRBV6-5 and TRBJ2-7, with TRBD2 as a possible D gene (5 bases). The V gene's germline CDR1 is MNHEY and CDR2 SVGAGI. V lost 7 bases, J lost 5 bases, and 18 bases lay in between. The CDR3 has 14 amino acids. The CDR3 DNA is TGTGCCAGCAAACCCTTGGGGAGTACCCACGAGCAGTACTTC. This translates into CASKPLGSTHEQYF.

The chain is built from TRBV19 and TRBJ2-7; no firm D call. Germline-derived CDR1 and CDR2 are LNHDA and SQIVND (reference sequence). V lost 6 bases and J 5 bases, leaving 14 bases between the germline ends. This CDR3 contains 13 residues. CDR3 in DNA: TGTGCCAGTAGCTTATTTCTATTTGACGAGCAGTACTTC. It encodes CASSLFLFDEQYF. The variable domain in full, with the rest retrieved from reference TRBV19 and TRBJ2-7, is DGGITQSPKYLFRKEGQNVTLSCEQNLNHDAMYWYRQDPGQGLRLIYYSQIVNDFQKGDIAEGYSVSREKKESFPLTVTSAQKNPTAFYLCASSLFLFDEQYFGPGTRLTVT.

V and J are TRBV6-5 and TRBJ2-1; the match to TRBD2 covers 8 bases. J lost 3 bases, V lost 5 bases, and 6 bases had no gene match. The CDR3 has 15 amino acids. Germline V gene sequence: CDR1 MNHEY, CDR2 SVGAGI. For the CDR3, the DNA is TGTGCCAGCAGTACCCCGGGACTAGGCTACAATGAGCAGTTCTTC. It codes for CASSTPGLGYNEQFF.

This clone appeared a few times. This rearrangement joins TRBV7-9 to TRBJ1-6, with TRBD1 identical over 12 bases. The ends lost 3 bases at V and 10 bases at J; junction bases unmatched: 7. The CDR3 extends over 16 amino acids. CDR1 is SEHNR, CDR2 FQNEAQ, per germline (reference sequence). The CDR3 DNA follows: TGTGCCAGCAGCTTGACCGGGACAGGGGGCCGATCACCCCTCCACTTT. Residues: CASSLTGTGGRSPLHF.

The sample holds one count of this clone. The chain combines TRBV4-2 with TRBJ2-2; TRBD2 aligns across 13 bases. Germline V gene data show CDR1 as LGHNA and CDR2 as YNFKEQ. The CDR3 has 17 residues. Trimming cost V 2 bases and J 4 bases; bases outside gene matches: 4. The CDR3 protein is CASSQTSGRAGTGELFF. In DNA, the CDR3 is TGTGCCAGCAGCCAAACTAGCGGGAGGGCGGGCACCGGGGAGCTGTTTTTT.

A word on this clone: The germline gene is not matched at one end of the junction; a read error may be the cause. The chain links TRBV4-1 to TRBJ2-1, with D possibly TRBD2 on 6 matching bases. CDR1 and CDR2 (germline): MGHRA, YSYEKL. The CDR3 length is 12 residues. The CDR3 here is CASSQERGLLIF. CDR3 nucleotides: TGCGCCAGCAGCCAAGAACGGGGACTTCTGATCTTC.

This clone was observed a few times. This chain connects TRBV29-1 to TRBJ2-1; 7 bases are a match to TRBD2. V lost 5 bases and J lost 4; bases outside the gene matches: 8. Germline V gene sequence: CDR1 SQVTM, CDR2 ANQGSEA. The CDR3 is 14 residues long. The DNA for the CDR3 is TGCAGCGTTACCCCGCTAGCGGTTTACAATGAGCAGTTCTTC. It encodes CSVTPLAVYNEQFF.

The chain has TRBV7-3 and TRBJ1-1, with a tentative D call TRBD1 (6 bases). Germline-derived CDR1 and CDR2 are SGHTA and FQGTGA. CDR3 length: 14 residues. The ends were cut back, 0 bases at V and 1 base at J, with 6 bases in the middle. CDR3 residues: CASSLTGQNTEAFF. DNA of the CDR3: TGTGCCAGCAGCTTAACGGGACAGAACACTGAAGCTTTCTTT.

In DNA, the CDR3 is TGTGCCAGTAGCCAGGGATTTCGCACAGATACGCAGTATTTT. It translates to CASSQGFRTDTQYF. The J gene is TRBJ2-3, the V gene TRBV19; possibly TRBD1 for D (5 bases). CDR1 is LNHDA and CDR2 is SQIVND in the germline V gene (reference sequence). V lost 6 bases and J lost 1, with 11 bases in between. This CDR3 comprises 14 residues.

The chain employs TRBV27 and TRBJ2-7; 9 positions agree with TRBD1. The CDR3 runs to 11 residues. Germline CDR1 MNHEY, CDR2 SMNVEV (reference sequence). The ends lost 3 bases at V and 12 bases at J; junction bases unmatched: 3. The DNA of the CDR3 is TGTGCCAGCAGTTTGGGGACAGGGCTGTACTTC. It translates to CASSLGTGLYF.

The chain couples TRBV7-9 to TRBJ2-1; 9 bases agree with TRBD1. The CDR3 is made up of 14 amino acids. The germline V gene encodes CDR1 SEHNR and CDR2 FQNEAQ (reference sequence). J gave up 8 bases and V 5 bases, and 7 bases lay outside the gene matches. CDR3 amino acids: CASSPGTGWDEQFF. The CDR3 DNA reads TGTGCCAGCAGCCCGGGGACAGGGTGGGATGAGCAGTTCTTC.

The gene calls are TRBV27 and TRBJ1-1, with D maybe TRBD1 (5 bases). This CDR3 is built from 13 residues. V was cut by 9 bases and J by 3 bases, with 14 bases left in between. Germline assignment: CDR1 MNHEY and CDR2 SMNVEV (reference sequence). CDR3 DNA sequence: TGTGCCAGTCGGATAATAGGGGACACTGAAGCTTTCTTT. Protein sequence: CASRIIGDTEAFF.

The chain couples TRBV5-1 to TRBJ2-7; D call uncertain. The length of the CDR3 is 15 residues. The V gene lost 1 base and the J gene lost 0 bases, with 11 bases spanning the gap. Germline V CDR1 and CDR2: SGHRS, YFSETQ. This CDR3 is CASSLKAGSSYEQYF. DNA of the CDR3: TGCGCCAGCAGCTTGAAGGCAGGATCCTCCTACGAGCAGTACTTC. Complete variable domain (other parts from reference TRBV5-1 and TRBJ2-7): KAGVTQTPRYLIKTRGQQVTLSCSPISGHRSVSWYQQTPGQGLQFLFEYFSETQRNKGNFPGRFSGRQFSNSRSEMNVSTLELGDSALYLCASSLKAGSSYEQYFGPGTRLTVT.

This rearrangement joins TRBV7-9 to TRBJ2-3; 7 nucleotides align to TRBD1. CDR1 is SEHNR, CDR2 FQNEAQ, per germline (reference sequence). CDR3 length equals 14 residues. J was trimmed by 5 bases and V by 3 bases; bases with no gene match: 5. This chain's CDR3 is CASSLVDRVDTQYF. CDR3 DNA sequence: TGTGCCAGCAGCTTGGTCGACAGGGTAGATACGCAGTATTTT. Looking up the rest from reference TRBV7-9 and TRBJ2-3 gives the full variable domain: DTGVSQNPRHKITKRGQNVTFRCDPISEHNRLYWYRQTLGQGPEFLTYFQNEAQLEKSRLLSDRFSAERPKGSFSTLEIQRTEQGDSAMYLCASSLVDRVDTQYFGPGTRLTVL.

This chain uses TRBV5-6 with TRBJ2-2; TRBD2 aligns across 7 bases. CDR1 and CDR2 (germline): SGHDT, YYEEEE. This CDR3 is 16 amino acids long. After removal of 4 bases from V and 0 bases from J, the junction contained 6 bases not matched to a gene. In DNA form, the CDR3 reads TGTGCCAGCAGCATGCGGGGGAGGACGAACACCGGGGAGCTGTTTTTT. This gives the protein CASSMRGRTNTGELFF.